This T cell receptor (beta chain) was captured by sequencing in a study of long-term antiretroviral therapy in people with HIV. It was version v3.0 of the immunoSEQ assay that was run at survey level. Generated by immunoSEQ multiplex PCR, the TCRdb table keeps only in-frame clones and is missing some. The table lists 7,500 to 8,500 clones, 65% to 85% of them singletons. There are 16 residues in the CDR3. Per germline, CDR1 SGHVS and CDR2 FNYEAQ. Losses at the gene ends were 5 bases for V and 0 bases for J; bases not matched to a gene: 2. A word on this clone: Its antigen remains unknown.

Overall study results and limits: No data were available on ART adherence, viral resistance or therapy changes. Controls showed broader CDR3 length ranges than did the HIV repertoires.

The clonotype comes from a man in his forties or fifties with HIV. Source: unsorted PBMCs, taken about 2.5 years before starting antiretroviral therapy. The chain links TRBV7-6 to TRBJ2-3; 13 positions agree with TRBD2. The CDR3 coding sequence is TGTGCCAGCAGCCTGGGACTAGCGGGGAGCACAGATACGCAGTATTTT. Translated, it gives CASSLGLAGSTDTQYF. The full variable domain, in which reference TRBV7-6 and TRBJ2-3 provide the parts outside the CDR3, is GAGVSQSPRYKVTKRGQDVALRCDPISGHVSLYWYRQALGQGPEFLTYFNYEAQQDKSGLPNDRFSAERPEGSISTLTIQRTEQRDSAMYRCASSLGLAGSTDTQYFGPGTRLTVL.